These 26 T cell receptor beta chains originate from one sample sequenced in a study of CD8 T cells in Susac syndrome (dated by TCRdb to the late 2010s). The method behind the library was the immunoSEQ multiplex PCR assay. RNA was extracted with the RNeasy kit and about 0.5 to 1 ug was reverse transcribed using random hexamers. TCRdb reprocessing: public reads trimmed at Q25 with fastp, clones called with MiXCR, in-frame beta chains kept. Entries are consolidated by CDR3 protein sequence, retaining the most common genes and DNA. This sample holds 210,000 or so distinct CDR3 sequences; around 93% were observed only once. The ten largest clones capture around 0.15% of the sample. Source material: CD4+ T cells from PBMCs. The receptors shown here come from a human donor with Susac syndrome.

V usage is TRBV5-4 and J usage is TRBJ2-2, with D uncertain. In germline, CDR1 is SGHNT, CDR2 YYREEE (reference sequence). The V gene lost 4 bases and the J gene lost 5 bases, with 18 bases spanning the gap. This CDR3 spans 16 amino acids. The CDR3: CASSLRRANRTGELFF. CDR3 bases: TGTGCCAGCAGCCTCAGACGCGCTAATCGGACCGGGGAGCTGTTTTTT.

The rearrangement links TRBV30 to TRBJ2-2; TRBD2 agrees at 10 bases. V shed 2 bases and J 8 bases; nucleotides not matched to a gene: 5. The CDR3 spans 14 residues. Germline V lookup: CDR1 GTSNPN, CDR2 SVGIG (reference sequence). DNA of the CDR3: TGTGCCTGGAGTAGGGGACTAGCGCCGGGGGAGCTGTTTTTT. It codes for CAWSRGLAPGELFF.

The chain recombines TRBV3-1 with TRBJ1-2; a weak D match, TRBD1 (6 bases). Germline V CDR1 and CDR2: LGHDT, YNNKEL (reference sequence). V was trimmed by 1 base and J by 6 bases, leaving 15 bases between them. The CDR3 loop spans 15 amino acids. The CDR3 DNA is TGTGCCAGCAGCCAAGTTCGACAGGAGGGGCATGGCTACACCTTC. Protein product: CASSQVRQEGHGYTF.

V and J are TRBV20-1 and TRBJ1-6; TRBD1 aligns across 8 bases. Germline CDR1 and CDR2: DFQATT and SNEGSKA (reference sequence). This CDR3 spans 13 amino acids. V lost 6 bases and J lost 7; bases outside the gene matches: 5. The CDR3 loop reads CSASRDRNSPLHF. For the CDR3, the DNA is TGCAGTGCGAGCCGGGACAGGAATTCACCCCTCCACTTT.

This clonotype has a single count. J is TRBJ2-6 and V is TRBV14; a weak D match, TRBD1 (7 bases). The V gene lost 4 bases and the J gene lost 12 bases, with 16 bases spanning the gap. This CDR3 has 14 amino acids. CDR1 and CDR2 from the germline V gene are SGHDN and FVKESK. The CDR3 DNA reads TGTGCCAGCAGCCCGACAGGGCTCGGGGGCGTCCTGACTTTC. It is translated as CASSPTGLGGVLTF. The full variable domain, completed using reference TRBV14 and TRBJ2-6, is EAGVTQFPSHSVIEKGQTVTLRCDPISGHDNLYWYRRVMGKEIKFLLHFVKESKQDESGMPNNRFLAERTGGTYSTLKVQPAELEDSGVYFCASSPTGLGGVLTFGAGSRLTVL.

The gene calls are TRBV3-1 and TRBJ1-2, with 7 positions matching TRBD1. The V segment lost 1 base and the J segment 1 base; nucleotides outside the gene matches: 3. In germline, CDR1 is LGHDT, CDR2 YNNKEL (reference sequence). The CDR3 runs to 15 residues. This chain's CDR3 is CASSQGQGRNYGYTF. The CDR3 bases are TGTGCCAGCAGCCAAGGACAGGGTCGTAACTATGGCTACACCTTC.

This clonotype was seen a few times. The chain carries TRBV20-1 and TRBJ2-7; D might be TRBD2 (5 bases). The CDR3 is 13 residues long. Trimming took 1 base from V and 1 from J, leaving 8 bases between them. Per the germline V gene, CDR1 is DFQATT and CDR2 is SNEGSKA (reference sequence). CDR3 sequence reads: CSARAGLSYEQYF. In DNA form, the CDR3 reads TGCAGTGCTAGAGCGGGGTTATCCTACGAGCAGTACTTC.

This clonotype was counted only a few times. V is TRBV7-3 and J is TRBJ2-7, with TRBD1 matching over 10 bases. V was clipped by 5 bases and J by 3 bases; unmatched bases: 1. The germline CDR1 and CDR2 sequences are SGHTA and FQGTGA. The CDR3 spans 13 residues. CDR3 sequence (DNA): TGTGCCAGCAGCCGGACAGGGGGCTACGAGCAGTACTTC. Amino acids: CASSRTGGYEQYF.

V is TRBV3-1 and J is TRBJ2-7, with no clear D. Trimming pared 0 bases from V and 2 bases from J, leaving 8 bases between. This CDR3 has 14 residues. Germline CDR1 is LGHDT and CDR2 is YNNKEL (reference sequence). CDR3 protein: CASSQDRAAYEQYF. CDR3 DNA: TGTGCCAGCAGCCAAGATCGGGCAGCCTACGAGCAGTACTTC.

The CDR3 DNA reads as TGCAGTGCTAGAGTGAGGGGCCGTCTGGAGACCCAGTACTTC. Its protein is CSARVRGRLETQYF. The chain has TRBV20-1 and TRBJ2-5, with D tentatively TRBD1 or TRBD2 (5 bases each). V was pared by 1 base and J by 5 bases, with 14 bases between. This CDR3 region has 14 residues. The germline gives CDR1 DFQATT, CDR2 SNEGSKA (reference sequence).

The V gene is TRBV20-1, the J gene TRBJ2-7; 10 bases align to TRBD1. The CDR3 sequence is 16 residues long. Germline CDR1 and CDR2: DFQATT and SNEGSKA (reference sequence). Losses at the gene ends were 5 bases for V and 6 bases for J; bases not matched to a gene: 16. Here the CDR3 reads CSALPSAPGQGTEQYF. The CDR3 DNA sequence: TGCAGTGCTCTGCCATCAGCTCCGGGACAGGGGACCGAGCAGTACTTC.

The chain has TRBV6-2 or TRBV6-3 and TRBJ2-1; D remains ambiguous. V shed 5 bases and J shed 6 bases, with 17 bases lying between them. Germline V gene sequence: CDR1 MNHEY, CDR2 SVGEGT. The CDR3 loop spans 15 amino acids. CDR3 region: CASSAVQEWSNEQFF. The CDR3 DNA reads TGTGCCAGCAGTGCTGTGCAGGAGTGGTCCAATGAGCAGTTCTTC.

The rearrangement links TRBV4-3 to TRBJ1-2; D is perhaps TRBD1 (5 bases). CDR1 and CDR2 from the germline V gene are LGHNA and YSLEER. The CDR3 loop spans 14 amino acids. V shed 0 bases and J shed 10 bases, with 15 bases lying between them. CDR3 sequence reads: CASSQDRSGTPYTF. CDR3 DNA: TGCGCCAGCAGCCAAGATAGATCAGGGACCCCCTACACCTTC.

V gene TRBV7-6 combines with J gene TRBJ2-7; D may be TRBD1 (9 bases). The V end was cut by 11 bases, the J end by 7 bases, with 33 bases between. The CDR3 consists of 17 residues. CDR1 is SGHVS, CDR2 FNYEAQ, per germline. The CDR3 DNA follows: TGTGCCTCCGGGGGGGGACAGGGTTACCACATCTTTGGGGAGCAGTACTTC. Its protein is CASGGGQGYHIFGEQYF.

The rearrangement links TRBV6-2 or TRBV6-3 to TRBJ1-1; no definite D call. CDR1 is MNHEY and CDR2 is SVGEGT in the germline V gene. Trimming took off 2 bases at V and 0 bases at J, with 7 bases between the two ends. The CDR3 runs 14 residues. For the CDR3, the DNA is TGTGCCAGCAGTTACGGGGAACTGAACACTGAAGCTTTCTTT. It codes for CASSYGELNTEAFF.

The V gene is TRBV30, the J gene TRBJ2-7; no reliable D call. V was clipped by 1 base and J by 2 bases, with 12 bases between them. CDR1 GTSNPN and CDR2 SVGIG come from the germline V gene (reference sequence). This CDR3 spans 14 amino acids. The CDR3 DNA sequence: TGTGCCTGGAGTGCTCGACGAATAACCTACGAGCAGTACTTC. It is translated as CAWSARRITYEQYF.

The rearrangement uses TRBV20-1 and TRBJ2-7; TRBD1 agrees at 7 bases. The CDR3 has 13 residues. The trim removed 3 bases at V and 3 bases at J, leaving 5 bases unmatched. Per germline, CDR1 DFQATT and CDR2 SNEGSKA (reference sequence). CDR3 sequence (DNA): TGCAGTGCTAGTCCCGGGACAGTCTACGAGCAGTACTTC. This translates into CSASPGTVYEQYF.

The chain carries TRBV9 and TRBJ2-7; 7 positions agree with TRBD1. This CDR3 comprises 14 residues. Germline V gene lookup returns CDR1 SGDLS and CDR2 YYNGEE. V was pared by 0 bases and J by 3 bases, with 3 bases of the junction left unmatched. The CDR3 bases are TGTGCCAGCAGCGTAGAAGGGGGCGGCTACGAGCAGTACTTC. Its protein is CASSVEGGGYEQYF.

The genes are TRBV19 and TRBJ2-5, with D perhaps assigned TRBD1 or TRBD2 (5 bases each). CDR1 LNHDA and CDR2 SQIVND come from the germline V gene (reference sequence). This CDR3 has 13 residues. V lost 3 bases to trimming and J lost 5 bases, with 10 bases between them. CDR3 loop: CASSMDGAETQYF. CDR3 coding DNA: TGTGCCAGTAGTATGGACGGGGCGGAGACCCAGTACTTC.

V and J are TRBV7-9 and TRBJ2-5, with D uncertain. The ends were cut back, 2 bases at V and 2 bases at J, with 6 bases in the middle. Germline values: CDR1 SEHNR, CDR2 FQNEAQ (reference sequence). CDR3 length: 13 amino acids. CDR3: CASSLFGQETQYF. CDR3 in DNA: TGTGCCAGCAGCTTATTCGGACAAGAGACCCAGTACTTC.

The chain links TRBV24-1 to TRBJ2-1; 10 positions match TRBD1. The CDR3 extends over 15 amino acids. Trimming cost V 4 bases and J 9 bases; bases outside gene matches: 8. The V gene's germline CDR1 is KGHDR and CDR2 SFDVKD. CDR3 DNA sequence: TGTGCCACCAGTGACCCGGGACAGGGGTCTGGTGAGCAGTTCTTC. This translates into CATSDPGQGSGEQFF.

The V and J genes are TRBV5-1 and TRBJ1-5; no reliable D call. This CDR3 region has 15 residues. V was clipped by 0 bases and J by 0 bases, with 7 bases between them. Germline lookup yields CDR1 SGHRS and CDR2 YFSETQ. DNA of the CDR3: TGCGCCAGCAGCTTGGACAGCACTAGCAATCAGCCCCAGCATTTT. Translating it yields CASSLDSTSNQPQHF.

A single count supports this clonotype. The gene calls are TRBV29-1 and TRBJ2-5; D is perhaps TRBD1 (6 bases). The germline CDR1 and CDR2 sequences are SQVTM and ANQGSEA. Trimming removed 6 bases at V and 7 bases at J, with 18 bases between. CDR3 size: 13 residues. The CDR3 DNA is TGCAGCGTCCAAGACAGGTCCACAGTGACCCAGTACTTC. The encoded protein is CSVQDRSTVTQYF.

The chain carries TRBV4-2 and TRBJ2-7; D gene ambiguous. The CDR3 sequence is 15 residues long. Germline-derived CDR1 and CDR2 are LGHNA and YNFKEQ. The V and J ends lost 2 bases and 2 bases respectively, with 13 bases between them. CDR3 DNA: TGTGCCAGCAGCCAACTCAGCCGGAGCCCCTACGAGCAGTACTTC. Translating it yields CASSQLSRSPYEQYF.

The rearrangement links TRBV10-3 to TRBJ2-7, with D tentatively TRBD1 (5 bases). The CDR3 covers 11 residues. Germline values: CDR1 ENHRY, CDR2 SYGVKD. Trimming shortened V by 2 bases and J by 6 bases, and 5 bases separated the two germline ends. Written as DNA, the CDR3 is TGTGCCATCAGTGAGAGGGGCGAGCAGTACTTC. It codes for CAISERGEQYF.

V gene TRBV20-1 combines with J gene TRBJ2-5, with D maybe TRBD1 (6 bases). Trimming shortened V by 0 bases and J by 5 bases, and 16 bases separated the two germline ends. This CDR3 spans 15 amino acids. From germline, CDR1 is DFQATT and CDR2 SNEGSKA (reference sequence). The CDR3 region is CSARDLGHRGETQYF. CDR3 sequence (DNA): TGCAGTGCTAGAGATCTGGGACACCGAGGCGAGACCCAGTACTTC.